This T cell receptor (beta chain) is from a study of cytomegalovirus exposure and HLA in healthy donors. Notes on this clone: Its antigen is undetermined.

With 60 Vbeta and 13 Jbeta primers, the PCR was carried out. Clones were read by immunoSEQ multiplex PCR, and TCRdb kept only the in-frame ones, dropping some. Of some 110,000 clones listed, about 70% are singletons. Findings and caveats of the study: While the bulk of TCR sequences proved rare, some public TCRs turned up in many donors. Altogether, 160 or so TCR beta chains were recorded as cytomegalovirus-associated.

The sample consisted of PBMCs. This clonotype was sampled from a man aged 25-45 years in good health and CMV-seronegative.

The CDR3 reads CSATLGGGQPQHF. The CDR3, as DNA: TGCAGCGCTACACTGGGGGGGGGCCAGCCCCAGCATTTT. The V call is TRBV29-1, the J call TRBJ1-5, with D tentatively TRBD1 (6 bases). The V gene's germline CDR1 is SQVTM and CDR2 ANQGSEA. Trimming pared 7 bases from V and 7 bases from J, leaving 17 bases between. The CDR3 loop spans 13 amino acids.